These 27 T cell receptor beta chains were sequenced from one sample in a study of blood T cell repertoires in COVID-19 (dated by TCRdb to about 2020). Libraries came from the immunoSEQ multiplex PCR assay. TCRdb limited this immuneACCESS table to in-frame rearrangements with V and J called. A share of clones is missing; checked studies link under half to unresolved V genes, and the rest is unexplained. The sample table lists some 67,000 clones, over 75% of them with a count of one. Approximately 4.9% of the sample belongs to the ten largest clones. Source material: peripheral blood. Receptors originate from a woman under 30 with acute or convalescent COVID-19.

CDR3 in DNA: TGTGCCAGCAGCTCGGGGATGTATACTGAAGCTTTCTTT. It codes for CASSSGMYTEAFF. This chain uses TRBV5-5 with TRBJ1-1; D remains unclear. The germline V gene has CDR1 SGHKS and CDR2 YYEKEE (reference sequence). Trimming removed 3 bases at V and 5 bases at J, with 11 bases between. CDR3 length: 13 residues.

The rearrangement joins TRBV6-1 to TRBJ2-1, with 10 bases lining up with TRBD1. V dropped 0 bases and J dropped 6; count of bases not matched to a gene: 14. The CDR3 has 19 amino acids. Germline V gives CDR1 MNHNS, CDR2 SASEGT. The CDR3 region is CASSEAPGSGTGDVNEQFF. CDR3 in DNA: TGTGCCAGCAGTGAAGCGCCGGGCTCCGGGACAGGGGATGTCAATGAGCAGTTCTTC.

This rearrangement joins TRBV14 to TRBJ1-2; 7 bases are a match to TRBD1. This CDR3 is built from 16 residues. Unmatched junction bases numbered 12, after V lost 4 bases and J lost 4 bases. Germline V gene sequence: CDR1 SGHDN, CDR2 FVKESK. This CDR3 is CASSRQRTGRIYGYTF. CDR3 nucleotides: TGTGCCAGCAGCCGGCAGAGGACAGGTCGGATCTATGGCTACACCTTC.

The rearrangement uses TRBV3-1 (or the pseudogene TRBV3-2) and TRBJ2-6, with TRBD1 identical over 8 bases. The CDR3 extends over 21 amino acids. Trimming cost V 0 bases and J 4 bases; bases outside gene matches: 17. Germline loops: CDR1 LGHDT, CDR2 YNNKEL (reference sequence). The CDR3 bases are TGTGCCAGCAGCCAAGACTACCCATTGACAGGGGCGACGCTCGGGGCCAACGTCCTGACTTTC. Translated, it gives CASSQDYPLTGATLGANVLTF.

The chain employs TRBV2 and TRBJ1-6; D is unresolved. Per the germline V gene, CDR1 is SNHLY and CDR2 is FYNNEI. Trimming stripped 7 bases from V and 9 bases from J, with 13 bases between. The CDR3 is 13 residues long. The CDR3 spells CASISGKGSPLHF. The CDR3 DNA reads as TGTGCCAGCATTTCGGGAAAAGGTTCACCCCTCCACTTT.

The chain is built from TRBV15 and TRBJ2-7; tentative D call: TRBD2 (6 bases). Trimming took off 0 bases at V and 3 bases at J, with 18 bases between the two ends. The V gene's germline CDR1 is LNHNV and CDR2 YYDKDF (reference sequence). The length of the CDR3 is 17 residues. The CDR3 sequence is CATSRDQWTTGYYEQYF. For the CDR3, the DNA is TGTGCCACCAGCAGAGATCAATGGACTACGGGCTACTACGAGCAGTACTTC.

The CDR3 DNA follows: TGTGCCAGCAGTTTAAGGTCTAGCGGGAGCTCCTACGAGCAGTACTTC. This codes for CASSLRSSGSSYEQYF. This chain uses TRBV27 with TRBJ2-7; 10 nucleotides agree with TRBD2. The CDR3 covers 16 residues. From germline, CDR1 is MNHEY and CDR2 SMNVEV (reference sequence). J gave up 0 bases and V 2 bases, and 4 bases lay outside the gene matches.

The genes are TRBV24-1 and TRBJ1-2; D is ambiguous. CDR3 size: 12 residues. V dropped 4 bases and J dropped 5 bases, with 7 bases sitting between them. The germline gives CDR1 KGHDR, CDR2 SFDVKD. CDR3 DNA: TGTGCCACCAGTGACCTAGATTATGGCTACACCTTC. This translates into CATSDLDYGYTF.

In its sample, this clone was seen once. The chain couples TRBV6-2 or TRBV6-3 to TRBJ1-1; possibly TRBD1 for D (5 bases). Trimming pared 6 bases from V and 0 bases from J, leaving 11 bases between. This CDR3 comprises 14 residues. CDR1 MNHEY and CDR2 SVGEGT come from the germline V gene. The CDR3 reads CASSSQTVNTEAFF. DNA for the CDR3: TGTGCCAGCAGCTCCCAGACAGTGAACACTGAAGCTTTCTTT.

The V call is TRBV20-1, the J call TRBJ1-4; perhaps TRBD1 as D (6 bases). This CDR3 has 15 amino acids. CDR1 is DFQATT and CDR2 is SNEGSKA in the germline V gene (reference sequence). Deletions cut 3 bases from V and 3 bases from J, with 14 bases between. The CDR3 nucleotides are TGCAGTGCTAGTAGGGGGGGACGGCCTAATGAAAAACTGTTTTTT. It codes for CSASRGGRPNEKLFF.

The CDR3 DNA is TGTGCCAGCAGCCAAGAATTGAACAGGGGGCGGGATGGCTACACCTTC. Translated, it gives CASSQELNRGRDGYTF. The gene calls are TRBV4-2 and TRBJ1-2; 9 bases agree with TRBD1. The germline V gene encodes CDR1 LGHNA and CDR2 YNFKEQ. V lost 0 bases to trimming and J lost 6 bases; unmatched junction nucleotides: 8. This CDR3 has 16 amino acids.

In its sample, this clone was seen once. This chain connects TRBV5-6 to TRBJ1-1, with 7 bases lining up with TRBD1. The CDR3 runs to 14 residues. The J segment lost 8 bases and the V segment lost 3 bases, leaving 10 bases of the junction unmatched. Germline-derived CDR1 and CDR2 are SGHDT and YYEEEE. CDR3 sequence reads: CASSSALGTAEAFF. The CDR3 DNA reads TGTGCCAGCAGCTCCGCCTTAGGGACAGCCGAAGCTTTCTTT.

This chain connects TRBV29-1 to TRBJ2-7, with 8 bases fitting TRBD1. In germline, CDR1 is SQVTM, CDR2 ANQGSEA. This CDR3 has 16 amino acids. J gave up 1 base and V 4 bases, and 12 bases lay outside the gene matches. The CDR3 loop is CSVAARQGALSYEQYF. The CDR3 region has the DNA TGCAGCGTTGCCGCCCGGCAGGGGGCGTTGTCCTACGAGCAGTACTTC.

V gene TRBV28 combines with J gene TRBJ1-2, with TRBD1 identical over 9 bases. From germline, CDR1 is MDHEN and CDR2 SYDVKM. The CDR3 length is 15 residues. V dropped 3 bases and J dropped 5; count of bases not matched to a gene: 7. CDR3 amino acids: CASSFPTGGRYGYTF. In DNA, the CDR3 is TGTGCCAGCAGTTTTCCGACAGGGGGGCGTTATGGCTACACCTTC.

The chain is built from TRBV7-8 and TRBJ2-5, with TRBD1 matching over 7 bases. The ends lost 5 bases at V and 5 bases at J; junction bases unmatched: 8. This CDR3 spans 14 amino acids. Germline V gene data show CDR1 as SGHVS and CDR2 as FQNEAQ. DNA of the CDR3: TGTGCCAGCAGCGCCCAGACAGGGCGGGAGACCCAGTACTTC. Translated, it gives CASSAQTGRETQYF.

The chain combines TRBV10-2 with TRBJ2-7; 7 nucleotides line up with TRBD1. V was clipped by 8 bases and J by 0 bases; unmatched bases: 7. The CDR3 contains 14 residues. In germline, CDR1 is WSHSY, CDR2 SAAADI. As DNA, the CDR3 is TGCGCCAGCCGCTTAAGGGACAGCTCCTACGAGCAGTACTTC. Translated, it gives CASRLRDSSYEQYF.

The chain has TRBV10-3 and TRBJ1-4, with 9 bases aligning to TRBD1. Losses at the gene ends were 10 bases for V and 0 bases for J; bases not matched to a gene: 6. Per germline, CDR1 ENHRY and CDR2 SYGVKD. This CDR3 has 15 residues. The CDR3 region is CASGTGHATNEKLFF. The CDR3 coding sequence is TGTGCCAGCGGGACAGGGCATGCAACTAATGAAAAACTGTTTTTT.

This clone was seen more than once but under ten times. The chain is built from TRBV30 and TRBJ1-1, with D maybe TRBD1 (6 bases). Trimming left V 3 bases short and J 6 bases short, with 17 bases between. The CDR3 runs 14 residues. Germline CDR1 reads GTSNPN; CDR2 reads SVGIG (reference sequence). CDR3 coding DNA: TGTGCCTGGAGCTACCGACCGACAGGAGCTGAAGCTTTCTTT. This sequence encodes CAWSYRPTGAEAFF.

This chain joins TRBV27 and TRBJ1-6; maybe TRBD1 (5 bases). The length of the CDR3 is 14 residues. Germline assignment: CDR1 MNHEY and CDR2 SMNVEV (reference sequence). V shed 0 bases and J shed 9 bases, with 9 bases lying between them. CDR3: CASSLSQGGSPLHF. The CDR3 DNA sequence: TGTGCCAGCAGTTTATCCCAGGGCGGTTCACCCCTCCACTTT.

The rearrangement joins TRBV2 to TRBJ1-2; TRBD1 aligns across 8 bases. V dropped 8 bases and J dropped 3; count of bases not matched to a gene: 8. The length of the CDR3 is 14 residues. The germline V gene has CDR1 SNHLY and CDR2 FYNNEI. DNA of the CDR3: TGTGCCAGCTTTGGGGAGACAGGGGACTATGGCTACACCTTC. As protein: CASFGETGDYGYTF.

The V call is TRBV15, the J call TRBJ2-7, with a possible D match to TRBD1 (6 bases). The CDR3 has 15 amino acids. Looked up from germline, CDR1 is LNHNV and CDR2 is YYDKDF (reference sequence). Between the trimmed V and J ends, which lost 0 bases and 3 bases, there was a span of 12 bases. The CDR3 loop reads CATSRDLQGHYEQYF. In DNA form, the CDR3 reads TGTGCCACCAGCAGAGATCTACAGGGCCACTACGAGCAGTACTTC.

The chain carries TRBV12-3 or TRBV12-4 and TRBJ1-4; D gene uncertain. CDR3 length equals 13 residues. Trimming removed 3 bases from V and 8 bases from J, with 10 bases in between. Here the CDR3 reads CASSLVGEEKLFF. In DNA, the CDR3 is TGTGCCAGCAGTTTGGTCGGTGAGGAAAAACTGTTTTTT.

This chain connects TRBV5-6 to TRBJ1-6, with 8 positions matching TRBD1. The V and J ends lost 2 bases and 9 bases, in that order; junction bases with no gene match: 4. CDR1 is SGHDT, CDR2 YYEEEE, per germline. The CDR3 runs 14 residues. The CDR3 here is CASSFRTGPSPLHF. In nucleotides, the CDR3 is TGTGCCAGCAGCTTTAGGACAGGGCCTTCACCCCTCCACTTT.

The V and J genes are TRBV19 and TRBJ1-5; D possibly corresponds to TRBD1 (5 bases). V lost 7 bases and J 1 base, leaving 14 bases between the germline ends. The CDR3 runs to 15 residues. Germline V gives CDR1 LNHDA, CDR2 SQIVND (reference sequence). The CDR3 DNA reads as TGTGCCAGTAACCATCAGGGTGGAAGCAATCAGCCCCAGCATTTT. It codes for CASNHQGGSNQPQHF. Looking up the rest from reference TRBV19 and TRBJ1-5 gives the full variable domain: DGGITQSPKYLFRKEGQNVTLSCEQNLNHDAMYWYRQDPGQGLRLIYYSQIVNDFQKGDIAEGYSVSREKKESFPLTVTSAQKNPTAFYLCASNHQGGSNQPQHFGDGTRLSIL.

The rearrangement links TRBV28 to TRBJ1-1; tentative D call: TRBD1 (6 bases). The germline V gene encodes CDR1 MDHEN and CDR2 SYDVKM. The CDR3 covers 15 residues. The germline V and J ends were trimmed by 1 base and 5 bases, with 14 bases remaining between them. The CDR3 loop is CASSLSGRGRTEAFF. In nucleotides, the CDR3 is TGTGCCAGCAGTTTATCAGGCAGGGGTCGGACTGAAGCTTTCTTT.

The V and J genes are TRBV4-1 and TRBJ1-2; D might be TRBD1 (5 bases). The germline V gene has CDR1 MGHRA and CDR2 YSYEKL. Deletions cut 0 bases from V and 8 bases from J, with 16 bases between. CDR3 length equals 15 residues. The CDR3 bases are TGCGCCAGCAGCCAAGAAAGGCAGGGTCTGAGAGGCTACACCTTC. This gives the protein CASSQERQGLRGYTF.

The chain joins TRBV5-1 to TRBJ2-3; 7 nucleotides agree with TRBD2. The germline gives CDR1 SGHRS, CDR2 YFSETQ. The trim removed 4 bases at V and 4 bases at J, leaving 18 bases unmatched. CDR3 length: 18 residues. CDR3 coding DNA: TGCGCCAGCAGCATCGAGATGGGGGAAGCGGGATTAGCAGATACGCAGTATTTT. Its protein is CASSIEMGEAGLADTQYF.